These 2 T cell receptor beta chains share one sample of origin, sequenced in a study of preoperative IRX-2 immunotherapy in early breast cancer. Regarding treatment: preoperative locoregional IRX-2 cytokine immunotherapy. Method: immunoSEQ multiplex PCR; TCRdb's copy keeps in-frame clones and lacks some. Here the sample spans about 98,000 clones, about nine tenths being singletons. Material: tumor tissue, obtained after IRX-2 immunotherapy. The receptors stem from a human donor with breast cancer.

The V call is TRBV12-5, the J call TRBJ2-3, with D possibly being TRBD1 (5 bases). CDR3 length: 14 residues. The V end was cut by 1 base, the J end by 6 bases, with 11 bases between. In germline, CDR1 is LGHNT, CDR2 FRNRAP. Written as DNA, the CDR3 is TGTGCTAGTGGTTTGGGGGCAGGGTTGGATACGCAGTATTTT. It specifies CASGLGAGLDTQYF.

This chain uses TRBV12-5 with TRBJ2-3; D gene ambiguous. The CDR3 has 14 amino acids. The V and J ends lost 6 bases and 4 bases respectively, with 14 bases between them. Germline loops: CDR1 LGHNT, CDR2 FRNRAP. This chain's CDR3 is CASGNINGADTQYF. CDR3 coding DNA: TGTGCTAGTGGGAATATCAACGGAGCAGATACGCAGTATTTT.